This TCR beta chain was recovered during a study of human T cells and chemical hapten exposure. Study-wide findings and caveats: Controls formed significantly fewer large CDR3 similarity clusters than expanded TCRs did. Patch test score showed a positive correlation with PT1 expanded TCR counts.

CDR1 and CDR2 from the germline V gene are LGHDT and YNNKEL (reference sequence). Trimming removed 1 base from V and 0 bases from J, with 7 bases in between. This CDR3 has 16 amino acids. Specified time point: patch test 2, 6 weeks after DPC sensitization. Stated treatment: therapeutic diphenylcyclopropenone sensitization with weekly scalp DPC. The drawing of blood occurred before each patch test was applied. Total RNA extraction was carried out from unfractionated whole blood. This clonotype was detected ten times or more. What it binds is unknown. MiXCR, run by TCRdb on the RACE reads, gives a single entry per CDR3 protein. Of approximately 89,000 distinct CDR3 sequences listed, 6.5% to 8% were seen once; the top ten hold under 1.5%.

The V and J genes are TRBV3-1 and TRBJ1-6; D gene uncertain. The source is a woman aged 25 to 45 with alopecia areata. Some clones in this sample may be carry-over from other donors' samples. Sequenced material: whole blood, taken in connection with sensitization to the hapten diphenylcyclopropenone (DPC). The CDR3 nucleotides are TGTGCCAGCAGCCAAGGGGTAAACTCCTATAATTCACCCCTCCACTTT. Amino acid sequence: CASSQGVNSYNSPLHF.